The text below deals with one TCR beta chain. Its matching antigen is unknown. The sample's time point: recipient sample about 28 days before transplant, after cytoreduction. Samples: about 28 days before transplant, then days 30, 100 and 180 after. This entry belongs to a study of T cell clonotyping in hematopoietic cell transplantation. Points from the study as a whole: Few recipient clonotypes overlapped donors; over 95% were de novo at given depth. Pathologically expanded recipient clonotypes increased progressively from day 30 to day 180 as diversity fell.

The germline V gene has CDR1 LGHNA and CDR2 YSLEER. This CDR3 spans 16 amino acids. Unmatched junction bases numbered 8, after V lost 0 bases and J lost 6 bases. The assay was immunoSEQ multiplex PCR, and TCRdb's table has in-frame clones only and misses some. This sample has 16,000 or so clones, with 93% found just once. The TCR was taken from a young man with biphenotypic leukemia. Some clones in this sample may be carry-over from other donors' samples. The sample here was peripheral blood mononuclear cells, taken before stem cell transplant. V gene TRBV4-3 combines with J gene TRBJ2-7; TRBD1 matches 10 bases. CDR3 bases: TGCGCCAGCAGCCAAGAACCCCCGGGACAGGGGAGCGAGCAGTACTTC. Translation: CASSQEPPGQGSEQYF.